Listed below are T cell receptor beta chains from one sample, sequenced in a study of cytomegalovirus exposure and HLA in healthy donors. TCRdb's copy holds only in-frame clones and misses some; the assay was immunoSEQ multiplex PCR. Of 300,000 to 400,000 clones listed, 75% to 90% are singletons. Sequenced sample: PBMCs. These receptors all stem from a young woman in good health and CMV-seronegative. Both conserved end residues are part of each CDR3. D genes are given only for firm matches. For some rows the clone size is stated as once, few or many, or as a class when expanded; others skip it.

J | V | size | D | CDR3 | DNA
TRBJ2-7 | TRBV7-9 | . | TRBD1 | CASSFPSTGEFGRVYEQYF | TGTGCCAGCAGCTTCCCCTCGACAGGGGAGTTTGGTCGGGTTTACGAGCAGTACTTC
TRBJ1-1 | TRBV27 | . | . | CASSLLGQNTEAFF | TGTGCCAGCAGTTTACTGGGCCAGAACACTGAAGCTTTCTTT
TRBJ2-3 | TRBV11-3 | . | TRBD1 | CASSVGQAGDTQYF | TGTGCCAGCAGCGTAGGACAGGCTGGGGATACGCAGTATTTT
TRBJ2-5 | TRBV5-4 | once | . | CASSLGQSEANF | TGTGCCAGCAGCTTGGGGCAGTCGGAGGCGAACTTC
TRBJ1-2 | TRBV29-1 | . | . | CSVENPNYRAGYTF | TGCAGCGTTGAAAACCCGAACTACAGGGCTGGCTACACCTTC
TRBJ1-2 | TRBV7-9 | . | TRBD1 | CASSLGTGYGYTF | TGTGCCAGCAGCTTGGGGACAGGTTATGGCTACACCTTC
TRBJ2-7 | TRBV27 | . | . | CASRVARVYEQYF | TGTGCCAGCAGGGTAGCGAGAGTCTACGAGCAGTACTTC
TRBJ1-5 | TRBV4-1 | few | . | CASRQTGSNQPQHF | TGCGCCAGCAGACAAACAGGAAGCAATCAGCCCCAGCATTTT
TRBJ2-7 | TRBV28 | . | TRBD1 | CASSSPGGLPYEQYF | TGTGCCAGCAGTAGTCCAGGGGGTCTCCCCTACGAGCAGTACTTC
TRBJ1-1 | TRBV5-6 | . | TRBD1 | CASSLAGQGAAFF | TGTGCCAGCAGCTTGGCGGGACAGGGAGCAGCTTTCTTT
TRBJ2-1 | TRBV5-8 | . | TRBD1 | CASSRGTGERRFF | TGTGCCAGCAGCCGCGGGACAGGGGAAAGGCGGTTCTTC
TRBJ2-2 | TRBV19 | once | . | CASSISPREISAGELFF | TGTGCCAGTAGTATTAGTCCTCGGGAGATCAGTGCCGGGGAGCTGTTTTTT
TRBJ2-3 | TRBV5-4 | . | TRBD2 | CASSDTSGGADTQYF | TGTGCCAGCAGCGATACTAGCGGGGGCGCAGATACGCAGTATTTT
TRBJ2-7 | TRBV28 | . | . | CASTLMTVSYEQYF | TGTGCCAGCACCCTGATGACAGTCTCCTACGAGCAGTACTTC
TRBJ2-1 | TRBV27 | . | TRBD2 | CASSKQGVWTSGRGSSYNEQFF | TGTGCCAGCAGCAAACAGGGGGTCTGGACTAGCGGGAGGGGGAGCTCCTACAATGAGCAGTTCTTC
TRBJ2-5 | TRBV2 | . | . | CASRGALKETQYF | TGTGCCAGCAGGGGGGCCCTAAAAGAGACCCAGTACTTC
TRBJ1-5 | TRBV19 | . | . | CATTRDRGGPQHF | TGTGCCACCACGCGGGACCGCGGTGGGCCCCAGCATTTT
TRBJ2-5 | TRBV14 | . | . | CASSLTRVQETQYF | TGTGCCAGCAGCCTTACGAGGGTTCAAGAGACCCAGTACTTC
TRBJ2-7 | TRBV6-5 | . | TRBD1 | CASSPGQTSYEQYF | TGTGCCAGCAGTCCGGGACAGACCTCCTACGAGCAGTACTTC
TRBJ2-7 | TRBV2 | . | TRBD2 | CASSGAGLLYEQYF | TGTGCCAGCAGCGGAGCGGGACTCCTCTACGAGCAGTACTTC
TRBJ1-2 | TRBV29-1 | few | TRBD1 | CSVGTGYGYTF | TGCAGCGTTGGGACAGGCTATGGCTACACCTTC
TRBJ2-5 | TRBV5-1 | . | . | CASSPGKIETQYF | TGCGCCAGCAGCCCGGGGAAGATAGAGACCCAGTACTTC
TRBJ2-3 | TRBV5-5 | few | TRBD1 | CASSFGGTGKDTQYF | TGTGCCAGCAGCTTCGGGGGGACAGGGAAGGATACGCAGTATTTT
TRBJ1-1 | TRBV30 | . | . | CAWSVWGPNTEAFF | TGTGCCTGGAGTGTATGGGGGCCGAACACTGAAGCTTTCTTT
TRBJ2-1 | TRBV6-5 | many | TRBD2 | CASRGLADNEQFF | TGTGCCAGCAGAGGACTAGCGGACAATGAGCAGTTCTTC
TRBJ1-2 | TRBV28 | . | . | CASSLGSNYGYTF | TGTGCCAGCAGCCTAGGCTCTAACTATGGCTACACCTTC
TRBJ2-1 | TRBV5-4 | . | TRBD2 | CASTPGGRGNEQFF | TGTGCCAGCACCCCGGGCGGGAGAGGCAATGAGCAGTTCTTC
TRBJ2-7 | TRBV7-9 | . | TRBD2 | CASSLVAGLSSYEQYF | TGTGCCAGCAGCTTAGTAGCGGGTTTAAGCTCCTACGAGCAGTACTTC
TRBJ2-3 | TRBV9 | . | . | CASNPDSYTDTQYF | TGTGCCAGCAACCCCGACTCGTACACAGATACGCAGTATTTT